The sequence of this T cell receptor (beta chain) was determined in a study of technical replicates of blood from several donors. Sequenced by immunoSEQ multiplex PCR; TCRdb stores in-frame clones only, minus some. The sample yields under 95,000 clones, about 98% seen once. Germline V gene sequence: CDR1 SEHNR, CDR2 FQNEAQ (reference sequence). CDR3 length equals 14 residues. With V trimmed by 4 bases and J by 2 bases, 2 bases remained unmatched. Sequencing input: T cells isolated from PBMCs. This sequence originates from a human donor in good health. The chain uses TRBV7-9 and TRBJ2-3; 8 bases align to TRBD2. The CDR3: CASSSGLATDTQYF. The CDR3 DNA sequence: TGTGCCAGCAGCTCCGGACTAGCCACAGATACGCAGTATTTT.